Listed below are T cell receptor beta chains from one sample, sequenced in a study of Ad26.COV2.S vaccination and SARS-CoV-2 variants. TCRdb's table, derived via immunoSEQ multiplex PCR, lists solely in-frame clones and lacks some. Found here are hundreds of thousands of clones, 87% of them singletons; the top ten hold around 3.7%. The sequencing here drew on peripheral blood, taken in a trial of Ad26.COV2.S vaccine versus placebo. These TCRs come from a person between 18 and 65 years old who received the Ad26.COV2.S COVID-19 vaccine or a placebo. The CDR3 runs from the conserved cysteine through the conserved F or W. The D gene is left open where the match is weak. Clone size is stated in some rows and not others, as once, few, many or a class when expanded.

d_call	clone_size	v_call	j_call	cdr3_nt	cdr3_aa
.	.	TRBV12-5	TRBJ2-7	TGTGCTAGTGGTGTTGACAGCTCCTACGAGCAGTACTTC	CASGVDSSYEQYF
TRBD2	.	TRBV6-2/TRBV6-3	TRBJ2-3	TGTGCCAGCAGTTACTCGACGCTCCAACTAGCGGGGGTTTGGGTGGATACGCAGTATTTT	CASSYSTLQLAGVWVDTQYF
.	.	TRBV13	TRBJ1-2	TGTGCCAGCACCCCCGGGGAGGGGGTGTTTGGCTACACCTTC	CASTPGEGVFGYTF
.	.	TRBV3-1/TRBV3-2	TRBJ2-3	TGTGCCAGCAGCCACGGAAACACAGATACGCAGTATTTT	CASSHGNTDTQYF
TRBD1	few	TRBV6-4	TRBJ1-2	TGTGCCAGCAGTGACTCGACAGGGGGTGGCTACACCTTC	CASSDSTGGGYTF
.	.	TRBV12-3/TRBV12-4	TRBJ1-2	TGTGCCAGCTCGGCAGGCTATGGCTACACCTTC	CASSAGYGYTF
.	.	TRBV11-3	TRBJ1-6	TGTGCCAGCAGCTTAGACAGCGGTTCACCCCTCCACTTT	CASSLDSGSPLHF
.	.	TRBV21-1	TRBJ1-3	TGTGCCAGCAGCAAATTTTCCCGGGGCAGCTCTGGAAACACCATATATTTT	CASSKFSRGSSGNTIYF
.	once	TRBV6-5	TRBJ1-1	TGTGCCAGCAGTTTCGCCGGGCGCCTGAACACTGAAGCTTTCTTT	CASSFAGRLNTEAFF
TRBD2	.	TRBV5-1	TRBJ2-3	TGCGCCAGCAGCCTCCTCTCCGCTGGCGGGGGAACGCCCACAGATACGCAGTATTTT	CASSLLSAGGGTPTDTQYF
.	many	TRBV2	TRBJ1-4	TGTGCCAGCACTGTTTTCGAAAAACTGTTTTTT	CASTVFEKLFF
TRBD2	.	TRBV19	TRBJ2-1	TGTGCCAGTAGTATAGAAGGGACTAGCGGGGGGGCAGATGAGCAGTTCTTC	CASSIEGTSGGADEQFF
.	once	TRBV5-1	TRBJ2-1	TGCGCCAGCAGCCCCCAGGGTCCGTTCGATGAGCAGTTCTTC	CASSPQGPFDEQFF
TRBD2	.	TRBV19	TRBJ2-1	TGTGCCAGCTCTCGGGGACTAGCGGACCCACGGGGCACTGAGCAGTTCTTC	CASSRGLADPRGTEQFF
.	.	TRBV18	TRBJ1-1	TGTGCCAGCCACCAGGTCGTGAACACTGAAGCTTTCTTT	CASHQVVNTEAFF
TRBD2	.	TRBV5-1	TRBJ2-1	TGCGCCAGCAGCTTGGATGTCATGGGACTAGCGGGGGGGAACTCCTACAATGAGCAGTTCTTC	CASSLDVMGLAGGNSYNEQFF
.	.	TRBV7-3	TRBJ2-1	TGTGCCAGCAGCTTAGTCGGCGATGAGCAGTTCTTC	CASSLVGDEQFF
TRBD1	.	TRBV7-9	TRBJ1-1	TGTGCCAGCAGCGTGTTAACAGGGGGCGGCGGCTTATTGAACACTGAAGCTTTCTTT	CASSVLTGGGGLLNTEAFF
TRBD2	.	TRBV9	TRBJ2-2	TGTGCCAGCAGCGTAGGGGTAAACGGGGGGGCAACCACCGGGGAGCTGTTTTTT	CASSVGVNGGATTGELFF
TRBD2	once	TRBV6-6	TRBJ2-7	TGTGCCAGCAGTTACGAAGGGACTAGCTCCTACGAGCAGTACTTC	CASSYEGTSSYEQYF
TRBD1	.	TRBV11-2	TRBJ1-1	TGTGCCAGCAGCTTAGGTAGGGGGCCTAACACTGAAGCTTTCTTT	CASSLGRGPNTEAFF
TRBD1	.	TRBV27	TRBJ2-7	TGTGCCAGCAGTTTGTATCAGGGGGCGGGCGAGCAGTACTTC	CASSLYQGAGEQYF
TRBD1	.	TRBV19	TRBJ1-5	TGTGCCAGTAGTATGGAGGGGGCGACGGGTCAGCCCCAGCATTTT	CASSMEGATGQPQHF
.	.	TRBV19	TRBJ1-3	TGTGCCAGTAGTATAGATGCTTCCCGGAGCTCTGGAAACACCATATATTTT	CASSIDASRSSGNTIYF
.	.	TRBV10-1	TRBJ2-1	TGCGCCACCCTTGATAGAGCCCCCTACCACAATGAGCAGTTCTTC	CATLDRAPYHNEQFF
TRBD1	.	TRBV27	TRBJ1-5	TGTGCCAGCAGGGATCCGACAGGGGGGGACCAGCCCCAGCATTTT	CASRDPTGGDQPQHF
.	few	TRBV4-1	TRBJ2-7	TGCGCCAGCAGCCAGGGTGCAGGGGCCGCTTCCTACGAGCAGTACTTC	CASSQGAGAASYEQYF
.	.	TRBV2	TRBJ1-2	TGTGCCAGCAATAACGACCCGCGGGGCTACACCTTC	CASNNDPRGYTF
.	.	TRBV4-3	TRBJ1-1	TGCGCCAGCAGCCAAGGACACTTGAACACTGAAGCTTTCTTT	CASSQGHLNTEAFF
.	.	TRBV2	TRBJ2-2	TGTGCCAGCAGGGAGGACAGCCACACCGGGGAGCTGTTTTTT	CASREDSHTGELFF
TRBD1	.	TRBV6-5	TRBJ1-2	TGTGCCAGCAGTTACTCGAAACAGGGGGCCCACTATGGCTACACCTTC	CASSYSKQGAHYGYTF
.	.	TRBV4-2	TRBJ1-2	TGTGCCAGCAGCCTCCCGGCTCAGGGTCGGGGTGGCTACACCTTC	CASSLPAQGRGGYTF
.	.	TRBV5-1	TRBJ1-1	TGCGCCAGCAGCACCACCGGGACGGTGAACACTGAAGCTTTCTTT	CASSTTGTVNTEAFF
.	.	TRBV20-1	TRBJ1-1	TGCAGTGCTAGTCGCAGGAACACTGAAGCTTTCTTT	CSASRRNTEAFF
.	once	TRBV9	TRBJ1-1	TGTGCCAGCAGCGTAGGGCGTAACACTGAAGCTTTCTTT	CASSVGRNTEAFF
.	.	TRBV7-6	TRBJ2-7	TGTGCCAGCAGTAGTAGGGGTTCCTACGAGCAGTACTTC	CASSSRGSYEQYF
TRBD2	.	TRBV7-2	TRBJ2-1	TGTGCCAGCAGCTTGGCCCTAGGCGGGGGGGTACTTGAGCAGTTCTTC	CASSLALGGGVLEQFF
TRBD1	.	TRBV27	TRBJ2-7	TGTGCCAGCAGATTACACCGGACAGGGGGCACCTACGAGCAGTACTTC	CASRLHRTGGTYEQYF
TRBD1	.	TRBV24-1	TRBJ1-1	TGTGCCATCGGGACAGGGGGCAATTACGCTGAAGCTTTCTTT	CAIGTGGNYAEAFF
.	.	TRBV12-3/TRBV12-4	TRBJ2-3	TGTGCCAGCCGTGTCCAAAGCACAGATACGCAGTATTTT	CASRVQSTDTQYF
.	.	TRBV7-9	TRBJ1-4	TGTGCCAGCAGCCCATTCCCCCCTAGCCCCGGGAGGGAAAAACTGTTTTTT	CASSPFPPSPGREKLFF
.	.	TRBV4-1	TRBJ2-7	TGCGCCAGCAGCCAAGATCCGGGGCAGGGGCTCTACGAGCAGTACTTC	CASSQDPGQGLYEQYF
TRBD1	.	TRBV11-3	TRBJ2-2	TGTGCCAGCAGCCCCGGACAGGGAAGACCCGGGGAGCTGTTTTTT	CASSPGQGRPGELFF
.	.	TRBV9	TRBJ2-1	TGTGCCAGCTGGCAGCACGACAATGAGCAGTTCTTC	CASWQHDNEQFF
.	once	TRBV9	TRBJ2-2	TGTGCCAGCAGCCCCCGGACGGGGACCGGGGAGCTGTTTTTT	CASSPRTGTGELFF
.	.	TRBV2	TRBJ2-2	TGTGCCAGCAGCCCAATACAAAAAGGGGCCGGGGAGCTGTTTTTT	CASSPIQKGAGELFF
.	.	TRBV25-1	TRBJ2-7	TGTGCCAGCAGTGAATTAGGGGGGCCCTCCTACGAGCAGTACTTC	CASSELGGPSYEQYF
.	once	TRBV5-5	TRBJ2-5	TGTGCCAGCAGCCCCCAAGAGACCCAGTACTTC	CASSPQETQYF
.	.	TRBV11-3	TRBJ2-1	TGTGCCAGCAGCTTAGTAGAGGGGGGCCGGAGTGAGCAGTTCTTC	CASSLVEGGRSEQFF
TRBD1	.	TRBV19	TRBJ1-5	TGTGCCAGTAGTATTTCCGGGACAGAAGTCGGGCAGCCCCAGCATTTT	CASSISGTEVGQPQHF
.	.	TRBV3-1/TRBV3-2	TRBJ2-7	TGTGCCAGCAGCCAAGTTCCAGGGAACTACGAGCAGTACTTC	CASSQVPGNYEQYF
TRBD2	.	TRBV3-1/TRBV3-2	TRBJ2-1	TGTGCCAGCAGCCAACCCCTAGCGGGGGCCCAGCAGTTCTTC	CASSQPLAGAQQFF